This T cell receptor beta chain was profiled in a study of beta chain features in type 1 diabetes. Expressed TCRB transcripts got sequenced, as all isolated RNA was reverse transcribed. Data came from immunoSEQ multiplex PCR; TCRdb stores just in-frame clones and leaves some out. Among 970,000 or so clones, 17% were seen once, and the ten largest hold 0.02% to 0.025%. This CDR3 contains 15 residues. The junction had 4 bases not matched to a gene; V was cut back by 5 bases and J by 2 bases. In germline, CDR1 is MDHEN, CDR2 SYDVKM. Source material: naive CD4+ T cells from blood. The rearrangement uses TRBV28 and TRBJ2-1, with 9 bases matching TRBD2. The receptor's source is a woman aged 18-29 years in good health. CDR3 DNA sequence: TGTGCCAGCAGTCTAGTAGCGGGAGCCTACAATGAGCAGTTCTTC. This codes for CASSLVAGAYNEQFF.